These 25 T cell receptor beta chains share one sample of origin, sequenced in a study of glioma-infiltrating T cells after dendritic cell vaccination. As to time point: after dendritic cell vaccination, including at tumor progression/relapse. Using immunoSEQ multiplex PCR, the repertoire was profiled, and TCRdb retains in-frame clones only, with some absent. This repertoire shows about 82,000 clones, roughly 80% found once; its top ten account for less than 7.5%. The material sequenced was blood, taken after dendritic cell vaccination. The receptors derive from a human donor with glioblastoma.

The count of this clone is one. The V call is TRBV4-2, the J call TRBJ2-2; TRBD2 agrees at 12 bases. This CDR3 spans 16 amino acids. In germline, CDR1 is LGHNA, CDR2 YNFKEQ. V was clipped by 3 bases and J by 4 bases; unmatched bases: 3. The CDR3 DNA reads TGTGCCAGCAGCCAGTCGGGACTAGCGGGCACCGGGGAGCTGTTTTTT. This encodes CASSQSGLAGTGELFF.

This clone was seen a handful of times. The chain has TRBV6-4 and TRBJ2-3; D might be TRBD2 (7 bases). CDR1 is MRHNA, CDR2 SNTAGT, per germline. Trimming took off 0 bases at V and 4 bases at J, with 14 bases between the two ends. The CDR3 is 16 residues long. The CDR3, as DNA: TGTGCCAGCAGTGACTCCCCGGGGGGCGGCCCAGATACGCAGTATTTT. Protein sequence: CASSDSPGGGPDTQYF.

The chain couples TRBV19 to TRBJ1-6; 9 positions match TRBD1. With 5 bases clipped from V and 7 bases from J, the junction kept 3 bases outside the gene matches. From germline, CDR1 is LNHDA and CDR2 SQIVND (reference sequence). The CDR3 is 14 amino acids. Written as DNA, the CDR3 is TGTGCCAGTAGTTCCGGGACAGGGAATTCACCCCTCCACTTT. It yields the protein CASSSGTGNSPLHF.

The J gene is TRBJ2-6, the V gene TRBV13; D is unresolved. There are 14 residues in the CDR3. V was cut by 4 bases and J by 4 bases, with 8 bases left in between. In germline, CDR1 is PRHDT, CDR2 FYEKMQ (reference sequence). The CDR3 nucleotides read TGTGCCAGCAGCTCCCGGTCGGGGGCCAACGTCCTGACTTTC. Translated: CASSSRSGANVLTF.

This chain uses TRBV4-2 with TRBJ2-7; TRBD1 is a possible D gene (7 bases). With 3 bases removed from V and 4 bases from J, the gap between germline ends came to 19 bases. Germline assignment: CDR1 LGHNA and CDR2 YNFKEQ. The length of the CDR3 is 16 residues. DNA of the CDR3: TGTGCCAGCAGCCAGGGGGCGGGACAGACGGTTTACGAGCAGTACTTC. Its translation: CASSQGAGQTVYEQYF.

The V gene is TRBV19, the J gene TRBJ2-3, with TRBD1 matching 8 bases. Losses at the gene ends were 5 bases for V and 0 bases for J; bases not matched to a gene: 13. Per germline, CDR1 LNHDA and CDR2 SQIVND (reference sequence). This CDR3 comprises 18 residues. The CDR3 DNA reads TGTGCCAGTAGTGAAGGGACAGGTTCTCGCCTTAGCACAGATACGCAGTATTTT. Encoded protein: CASSEGTGSRLSTDTQYF. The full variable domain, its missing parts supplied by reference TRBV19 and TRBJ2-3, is DGGITQSPKYLFRKEGQNVTLSCEQNLNHDAMYWYRQDPGQGLRLIYYSQIVNDFQKGDIAEGYSVSREKKESFPLTVTSAQKNPTAFYLCASSEGTGSRLSTDTQYFGPGTRLTVL.

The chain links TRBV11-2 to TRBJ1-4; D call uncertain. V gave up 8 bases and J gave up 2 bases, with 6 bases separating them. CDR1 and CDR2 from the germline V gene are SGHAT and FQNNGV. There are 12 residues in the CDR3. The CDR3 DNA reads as TGTGCCAGCGCGGTCACTAATGAAAAACTGTTTTTT. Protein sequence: CASAVTNEKLFF. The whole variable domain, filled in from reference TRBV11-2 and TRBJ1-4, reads EAGVAQSPRYKIIEKRQSVAFWCNPISGHATLYWYQQILGQGPKLLIQFQNNGVVDDSQLPKDRFSAERLKGVDSTLKIQPAKLEDSAVYLCASAVTNEKLFFGSGTQLSVL.

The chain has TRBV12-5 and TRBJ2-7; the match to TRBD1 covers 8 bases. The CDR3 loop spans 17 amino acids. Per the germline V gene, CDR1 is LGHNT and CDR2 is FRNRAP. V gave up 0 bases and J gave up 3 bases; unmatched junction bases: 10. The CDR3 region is CASGLVVRQGADYEQYF. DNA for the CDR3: TGTGCTAGTGGTTTGGTAGTCCGGCAGGGGGCAGACTACGAGCAGTACTTC. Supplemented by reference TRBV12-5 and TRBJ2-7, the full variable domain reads DARVTQTPRHKVTEMGQEVTMRCQPILGHNTVFWYRQTMMQGLELLAYFRNRAPLDDSGMPKDRFSAEMPDATLATLKIQPSEPRDSAVYFCASGLVVRQGADYEQYFGPGTRLTVT.

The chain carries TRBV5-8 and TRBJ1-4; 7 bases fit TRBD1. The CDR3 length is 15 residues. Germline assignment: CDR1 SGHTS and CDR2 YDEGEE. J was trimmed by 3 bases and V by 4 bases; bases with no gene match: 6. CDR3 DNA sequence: TGTGCCAGCAGCGGCGGGACAGTACCTAATGAAAAACTGTTTTTT. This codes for CASSGGTVPNEKLFF. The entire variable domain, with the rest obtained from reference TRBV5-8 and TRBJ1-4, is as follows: EAGVTQSPTHLIKTRGQQATLRCSPISGHTSVYWYQQALGLGLQFLLWYDEGEERNRGNFPPRFSGRQFPNYSSELNVNALELEDSALYLCASSGGTVPNEKLFFGSGTQLSVL.

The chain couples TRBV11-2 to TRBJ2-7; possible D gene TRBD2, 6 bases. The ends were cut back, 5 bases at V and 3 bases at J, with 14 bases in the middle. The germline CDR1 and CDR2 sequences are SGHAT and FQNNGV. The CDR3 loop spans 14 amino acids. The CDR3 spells CASSGWQGGYEQYF. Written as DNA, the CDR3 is TGTGCCAGCAGCGGGTGGCAGGGAGGCTACGAGCAGTACTTC. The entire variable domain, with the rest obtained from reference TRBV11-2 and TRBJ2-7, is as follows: EAGVAQSPRYKIIEKRQSVAFWCNPISGHATLYWYQQILGQGPKLLIQFQNNGVVDDSQLPKDRFSAERLKGVDSTLKIQPAKLEDSAVYLCASSGWQGGYEQYFGPGTRLTVT.

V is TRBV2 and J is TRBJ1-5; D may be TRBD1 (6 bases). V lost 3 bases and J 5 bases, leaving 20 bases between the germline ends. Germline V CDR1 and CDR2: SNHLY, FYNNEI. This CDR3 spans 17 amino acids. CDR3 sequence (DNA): TGTGCCAGCAGTGATCTTACCCCCGCAGGGGTGGATCAGCCCCAGCATTTT. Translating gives CASSDLTPAGVDQPQHF.

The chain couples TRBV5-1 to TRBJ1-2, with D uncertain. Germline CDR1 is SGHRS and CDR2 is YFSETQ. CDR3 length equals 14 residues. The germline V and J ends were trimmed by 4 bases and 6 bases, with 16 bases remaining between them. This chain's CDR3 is CASSLRVDSDGYTF. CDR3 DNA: TGCGCCAGCAGCCTGAGGGTCGACTCGGATGGCTACACCTTC.

CDR3 coding DNA: TGCGCCAGCAGGGAGGACAGGGGTGATGGCTACACCTTC. It yields the protein CASREDRGDGYTF. The chain has TRBV5-1 and TRBJ1-2; 9 bases agree with TRBD1. The germline gives CDR1 SGHRS, CDR2 YFSETQ. The CDR3 spans 13 residues. The V gene end was trimmed by 5 bases and the J gene end by 6 bases; junction bases not matched to a gene: 5.

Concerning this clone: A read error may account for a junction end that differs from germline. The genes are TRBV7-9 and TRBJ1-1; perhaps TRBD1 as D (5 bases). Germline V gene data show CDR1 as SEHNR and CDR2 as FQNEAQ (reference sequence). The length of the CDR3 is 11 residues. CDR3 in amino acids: CATYQDTEAFF. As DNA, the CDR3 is TGTGCCACCTATCAGGACACAGAAGCTTTCTTT.

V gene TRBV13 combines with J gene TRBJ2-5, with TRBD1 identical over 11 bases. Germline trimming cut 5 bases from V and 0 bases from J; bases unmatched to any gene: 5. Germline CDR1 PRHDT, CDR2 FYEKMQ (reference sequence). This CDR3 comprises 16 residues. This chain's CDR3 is CASSPGTGGYQETQYF. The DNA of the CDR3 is TGTGCCAGCAGCCCGGGGACAGGGGGGTACCAAGAGACCCAGTACTTC. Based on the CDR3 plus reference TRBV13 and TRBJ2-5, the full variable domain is AAGVIQSPRHLIKEKRETATLKCYPIPRHDTVYWYQQGPGQDPQFLISFYEKMQSDKGSIPDRFSAQQFSDYHSELNMSSLELGDSALYFCASSPGTGGYQETQYFGPGTRLLVL.

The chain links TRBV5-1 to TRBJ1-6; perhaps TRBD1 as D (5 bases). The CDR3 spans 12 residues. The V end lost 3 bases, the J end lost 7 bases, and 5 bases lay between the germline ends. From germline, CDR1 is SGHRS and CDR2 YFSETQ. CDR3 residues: CASSSGNSPLHF. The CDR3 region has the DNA TGCGCCAGCAGCTCAGGGAATTCACCCCTCCACTTT.

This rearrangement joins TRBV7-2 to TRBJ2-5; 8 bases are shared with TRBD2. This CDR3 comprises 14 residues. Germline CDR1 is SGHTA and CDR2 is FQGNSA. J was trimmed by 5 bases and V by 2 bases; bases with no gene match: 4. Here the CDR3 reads CASSLQRGIETQYF. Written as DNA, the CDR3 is TGTGCCAGCAGCTTACAGCGGGGGATTGAGACCCAGTACTTC.

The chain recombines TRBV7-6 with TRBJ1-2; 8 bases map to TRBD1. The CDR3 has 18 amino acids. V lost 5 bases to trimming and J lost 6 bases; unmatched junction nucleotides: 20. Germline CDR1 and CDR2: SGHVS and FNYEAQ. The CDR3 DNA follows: TGTGCCAGCAGCCCAGAGGCCCCAGGGGGCGGGCTCTGGAATGGCTACACCTTC. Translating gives CASSPEAPGGGLWNGYTF.

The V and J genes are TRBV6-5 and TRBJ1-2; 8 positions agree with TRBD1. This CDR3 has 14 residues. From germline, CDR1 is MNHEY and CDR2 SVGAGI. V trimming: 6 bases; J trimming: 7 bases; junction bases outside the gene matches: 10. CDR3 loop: CASRFGQGDVGYTF. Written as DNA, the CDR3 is TGTGCCAGCAGATTCGGACAGGGCGATGTTGGCTACACCTTC.

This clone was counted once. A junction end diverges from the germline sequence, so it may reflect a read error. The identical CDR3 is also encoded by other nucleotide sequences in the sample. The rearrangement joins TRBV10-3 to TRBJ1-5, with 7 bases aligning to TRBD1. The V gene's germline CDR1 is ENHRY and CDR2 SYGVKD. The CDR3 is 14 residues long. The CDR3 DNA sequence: TGTGCCATCAGTTCCGACAGGGCCAATCAGCCCCAGCACTTT. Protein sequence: CAISSDRANQPQHF.

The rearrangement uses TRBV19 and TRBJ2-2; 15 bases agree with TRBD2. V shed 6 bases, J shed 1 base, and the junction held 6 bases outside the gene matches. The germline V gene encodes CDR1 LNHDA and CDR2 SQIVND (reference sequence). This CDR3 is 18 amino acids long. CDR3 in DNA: TGTGCCAGTAGCCCGGGACTAGCGGGGGGTTTGAACACCGGGGAGCTGTTTTTT. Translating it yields CASSPGLAGGLNTGELFF.

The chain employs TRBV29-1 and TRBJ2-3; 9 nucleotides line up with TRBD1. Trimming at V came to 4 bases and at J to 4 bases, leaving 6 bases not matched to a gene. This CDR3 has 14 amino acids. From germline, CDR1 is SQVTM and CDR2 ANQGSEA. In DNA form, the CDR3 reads TGCAGCGTTGTCGTGACAGGGGGTGCAGATACGCAGTATTTT. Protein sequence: CSVVVTGGADTQYF.

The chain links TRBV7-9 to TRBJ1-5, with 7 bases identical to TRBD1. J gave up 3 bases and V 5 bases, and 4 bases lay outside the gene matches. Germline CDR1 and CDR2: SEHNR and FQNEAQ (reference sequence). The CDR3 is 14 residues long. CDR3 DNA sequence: TGTGCCAGCAGCACGGGACAGCCCAATCAGCCCCAGCATTTT. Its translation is CASSTGQPNQPQHF.

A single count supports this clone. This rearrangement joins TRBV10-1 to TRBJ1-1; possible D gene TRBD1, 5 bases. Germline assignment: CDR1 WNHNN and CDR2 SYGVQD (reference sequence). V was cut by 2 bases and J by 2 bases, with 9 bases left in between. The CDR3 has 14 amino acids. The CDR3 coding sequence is TGCGCCAGCAGTGAGGTTAGGGGTAACACTGAAGCTTTCTTT. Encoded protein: CASSEVRGNTEAFF.

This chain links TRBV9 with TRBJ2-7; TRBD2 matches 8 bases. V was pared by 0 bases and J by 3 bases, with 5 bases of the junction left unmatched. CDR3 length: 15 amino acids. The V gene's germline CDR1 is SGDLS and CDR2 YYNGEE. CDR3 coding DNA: TGTGCCAGCAGCGTAGAGGGTAGCGGGGTCTACGAGCAGTACTTC. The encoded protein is CASSVEGSGVYEQYF.